Listed below are T cell receptor beta chains from one sample, sequenced in a study of CD8+CD57+ T cells in acquired aplastic anemia. TCRdb independently ran MiXCR on the reads; one entry per CDR3 protein. The sample consists of 350,000 to 450,000 distinct CDR3 sequences, about two thirds of them appearing once. The sample consisted of sorted CD4+, CD8+, or CD8+CD57+ T cells (not recorded which) from PBMCs. These TCRs come from a human donor in good health, serving as a control. CDR3s include the opening cysteine and the closing phenylalanine or tryptophan. Each record gives: clone size, D gene, V gene, J gene, CDR3 protein, CDR3 DNA. A D gene is named only where the DNA matches it firmly. The size field is filled for only some rows; it gives once, few, many or a size class.

.	.	TRBV7-3	TRBJ2-2	CASSHDRTNTGELFF	TGTGCCAGCAGTCATGACAGGACGAACACCGGGGAGCTGTTTTTT
.	TRBD1	TRBV5-5	TRBJ1-2	CASSWDRGVGDYGYTF	TGCGCCAGCAGCTGGGACAGGGGGGTGGGGGACTATGGCTACACCTTC
.	TRBD1	TRBV9	TRBJ1-2	CASSVARGGAGYTF	TGTGCCAGCAGCGTAGCTCGAGGGGGCGCTGGCTACACCTTC
.	TRBD2	TRBV7-2	TRBJ2-1	CASSLVSRQGGETQFF	TGTGCCAGCAGCCTAGTATCACGGCAGGGAGGGGAGACGCAGTTCTTC
many	.	TRBV14	TRBJ1-3	CASYKRAVSGNTIYF	TGTGCCAGCTATAAAAGGGCGGTCTCTGGAAACACCATATATTTT
.	.	TRBV12-2	TRBJ2-2	CDNLSTAPGGSTDELFF	TGTGACAACCTCTCTACCGCGCCGGGGGGTTCAACCGATGAGCTGTTTTTT
many	.	TRBV7-9	TRBJ1-3	CASSQQGNTIYF	TGTGCCAGCAGCCAACAGGGAAACACCATATATTTT
.	TRBD1	TRBV7-6	TRBJ2-1	CASSSGVGQLYTEQFF	TGTGCCAGCAGCTCTGGTGTGGGACAGTTATACACTGAGCAGTTCTTC
.	.	TRBV9	TRBJ1-1	CASSDVGSRAAFF	TGTGCCAGCAGTGATGTCGGATCCCGTGCAGCTTTCTTT
once	TRBD2	TRBV7-2	TRBJ2-5	CASSLWTSGGGETQYF	TGTGCCAGCAGCCTATGGACTAGCGGGGGGGGGGAGACCCAGTACTTC
.	.	TRBV29-1	TRBJ1-1	CSAPKDSRMNTEAFF	TGCAGCGCCCCGAAGGACAGTCGAATGAACACTGAAGCTTTCTTT
.	TRBD1	TRBV24-1	TRBJ2-7	CATSKPGTDSYEQYF	TGTGCCACCAGTAAACCGGGGACAGACTCCTACGAGCAGTACTTC
.	.	TRBV20-1	TRBJ1-6	CSARAGQADTLHF	TGCAGTGCTAGAGCTGGGCAGGCAGATACCCTCCACTTT
once	.	TRBV11-2	TRBJ2-5	CASSLGGMQETQYF	TGTGCCAGCAGTTTGGGTGGGATGCAAGAGACCCAGTACTTC
once	.	TRBV7-2	TRBJ1-6	CASSLSLAGGKETPLHF	TGTGCCAGCAGCTTATCACTAGCGGGGGGGAAGGAGACCCCCCTCCACTTT
.	.	TRBV7-9	TRBJ1-4	CATSICGAGREKLFF	TGTGCCACCAGCATATGTGGGGCAGGGCGGGAAAAACTGTTTTTT
many	.	TRBV4-1	TRBJ1-2	CASSHVGRDPGYTF	TGCGCCAGCAGCCATGTGGGGAGGGATCCTGGCTACACCTTC
.	TRBD2	TRBV7-2	TRBJ2-1	CASSTGLVRGGKFF	TGTGCCAGCAGCACCGGACTAGTAAGAGGTGGCAAGTTCTTC
many	.	TRBV25-1	TRBJ1-1	CASSELGSVTEAFF	TGTGCCAGCAGTGAACTTGGGTCGGTCACTGAAGCTTTCTTT
.	.	TRBV25-1	TRBJ1-3	CASSEWRGGDTLYF	TGTGCCAGCAGTGAATGGCGGGGGGGCGACACCCTATATTTT
.	.	TRBV10-2	TRBJ2-7	CASSGPGSNYGYNF	TGTGCCAGTAGCGGACCCGGCAGCAACTACGGCTACAACTTC
.	.	TRBV9	TRBJ1-1	CASSLVVVGVVSTEAFF	TGTGCCAGCAGCTTGGTGGTGGTAGGGGTGGTGAGCACCGAAGCTTTCTTT
once	.	TRBV5-1	TRBJ2-2	CARGEIAITGELFF	TGCGCCAGAGGGGAAATAGCAATCACCGGGGAGCTGTTTTTT
.	.	TRBV6-2/TRBV6-3	TRBJ2-3	CASSPVRESGISTDTQYF	TGTGCCAGCAGTCCAGTAAGGGAGAGTGGAATTAGCACAGATACGCAGTATTTT
.	.	TRBV20-1	TRBJ2-5	CSARDSGSTNETQYF	TGCAGTGCTAGAGATTCCGGCAGCACTAATGAGACCCAGTACTTC
once	.	TRBV16	TRBJ2-7	CASSPRRGDPYEQYF	TGTGCCAGCAGTCCGCGGCGAGGCGATCCCTACGAGCAGTACTTC
.	TRBD2	TRBV20-1	TRBJ2-7	CSAKRGGAYEQYF	TGCAGTGCAAAGCGGGGGGGAGCCTACGAGCAGTACTTC
.	.	TRBV2	TRBJ2-5	CASSKGGNQTQYF	TGTGCCAGCAGCAAGGGCGGGAATCAGACCCAGTACTTC
.	TRBD1	TRBV5-6	TRBJ1-2	CASSADREGAGGYTF	TGTGCCAGCAGCGCAGACAGGGAGGGGGCCGGGGGCTACACCTTC
few	.	TRBV12-3/TRBV12-4	TRBJ1-6	CASSRGPLDSPLHF	TGTGCCAGCAGTCGAGGACCATTAGACTCACCCCTCCACTTT
.	.	TRBV6-1	TRBJ1-2	CASIPRRDGNYGYTF	TGTGCCAGTATCCCCCGGCGGGACGGGAACTATGGCTACACCTTC
.	.	TRBV2	TRBJ1-2	CASSLGSSKIYGSTF	TGTGCCAGCAGTTTAGGCTCATCCAAGATTTATGGCTCCACGTTC
many	TRBD1	TRBV6-5	TRBJ1-2	CASSSGDRGVYGYTF	TGTGCCAGCAGTAGCGGGGACAGGGGAGTTTATGGCTACACCTTC
.	.	TRBV7-6	TRBJ2-5	CASSLARTTGTRHF	TGTGCCAGCAGCTTAGCGCGAACCACAGGGACCCGGCACTTC
many	TRBD1	TRBV6-5	TRBJ1-1	CASRTGGTNTEAFF	TGTGCCAGCAGGACAGGGGGGACGAACACTGAAGCTTTCTTT
few	.	TRBV27	TRBJ2-1	CASISRAGYNEQFF	TGTGCCAGCATTTCTCGGGCGGGATACAATGAGCAGTTCTTC
.	.	TRBV10-3	TRBJ1-3	CASRPGGVGGNTIYF	TGTGCCAGCAGGCCGGGGGGGGTCGGAGGAAACACCATATATTTT
.	.	TRBV7-2	TRBJ1-2	CASSGRILGGHIF	TGTGCCAGCAGTGGCCGGATTCTTGGTGGCCACATCTTC
.	.	TRBV7-2	TRBJ2-3	CASSPVGQEAYGYNF	TGCGCCAGCAGCCCGGTGGGGCAAGAGGCCTATGGCTACAATTTT